These T cell receptor beta chains were read from a single sample in a study of blood T cells in healthy people across ages. TCRdb re-called the 5' RACE reads through MiXCR, storing one row per CDR3 protein. The sample lists some 1 million distinct CDR3 sequences; around 45% were seen once. Sample: blood. The receptors shown here come from an older woman in good health. Both conserved end residues are part of each CDR3. A D gene is named only where the DNA matches it firmly. Rows give clone size only sometimes, using once, few, many, or a class for an expanded clone.

abundance,v_gene,j_gene,d_gene,len,CDR3aa,CDR3nt
-,TRBV27,TRBJ2-1,TRBD2,16,CASSPRLAGGLVEQFF,TGTGCCAGCAGTCCCAGACTAGCGGGAGGGTTGGTTGAGCAGTTCTTC
-,TRBV5-1,TRBJ2-5,TRBD1,15,CASSSAGTGKETQYF,TGCGCCAGCAGCTCGGCCGGGACAGGCAAAGAGACCCAGTACTTC
-,TRBV6-6,TRBJ2-7,-,15,CASSYSGGSTREQYF,TGTGCCAGCAGTTACTCCGGCGGTTCTACCCGCGAGCAGTACTTC
few,TRBV12-3/TRBV12-4,TRBJ1-2,TRBD1,16,CASSLRVGQGGYGYTF,TGTGCCAGCAGTTTAAGGGTGGGCCAGGGGGGCTATGGCTACACCTTC
-,TRBV5-1,TRBJ2-1,-,12,CASSFHDNEQFF,TGCGCCAGCAGCTTTCACGACAATGAGCAGTTCTTC
-,TRBV6-1,TRBJ2-4,TRBD2,17,CASSDKPGRAGLNIQYF,TGTGCCAGCAGTGATAAACCGGGACGAGCGGGATTAAACATTCAGTACTTC
-,TRBV6-4,TRBJ2-1,-,13,CASSPSEGNEQFF,TGTGCCAGCAGTCCCTCGGAGGGCAATGAGCAGTTCTTC
-,TRBV27,TRBJ2-7,TRBD1,15,CASRATRDRGHEQYF,TGTGCCAGCAGAGCGACCCGGGACAGGGGTCACGAGCAGTACTTC
-,TRBV11-2,TRBJ1-2,TRBD1,12,CASGTDNYGYTF,TGTGCCTCCGGGACAGATAACTATGGCTACACCTTC
once,TRBV12-3/TRBV12-4,TRBJ2-7,-,14,CASAIDRRSDEQYF,TGTGCCAGCGCTATCGACAGGCGCTCCGACGAGCAGTACTTC
-,TRBV5-1,TRBJ1-1,TRBD1,15,CASSPGWTGSTEAFF,TGCGCCAGCAGCCCCGGGTGGACAGGATCGACTGAAGCTTTCTTT
-,TRBV2,TRBJ2-5,TRBD1,16,CASREGSTGGVETQYF,TGTGCCAGCAGGGAAGGCTCGACAGGGGGCGTTGAGACCCAGTACTTC
few,TRBV28,TRBJ1-2,-,12,CASVRLPYGYTF,TGTGCCAGCGTCAGGCTTCCCTATGGCTACACCTTC
-,TRBV27,TRBJ2-5,TRBD2,16,CASSIGTSGIQETQYF,TGTGCCAGCAGCATTGGGACTAGCGGGATACAAGAGACCCAGTACTTC
few,TRBV9,TRBJ1-2,-,16,CASTFPREGTNYGYTF,TGTGCCAGCACCTTCCCTCGGGAGGGGACTAACTATGGCTACACCTTC
-,TRBV5-1,TRBJ2-1,TRBD1,15,CASSLLTGGLNEQFF,TGCGCCAGCAGCTTGCTCACAGGGGGTTTGAATGAGCAGTTCTTC
few,TRBV29-1,TRBJ2-2,-,15,CSVEAGTRNTGELFF,TGCAGCGTTGAAGCCGGGACCCGGAACACCGGGGAGCTGTTTTTT
-,TRBV5-4,TRBJ2-7,TRBD2,13,CASTPGTSYEQYF,TGTGCCAGCACTCCCGGGACTAGCTACGAGCAGTACTTC
few,TRBV20-1,TRBJ2-1,TRBD2,12,CSASGTSYEQFF,TGCAGTGCTAGCGGGACTAGTTATGAGCAGTTCTTC
-,TRBV6-2/TRBV6-3,TRBJ2-3,-,15,CASSHGVEATDTQYF,TGTGCCAGCAGCCACGGGGTCGAAGCCACAGATACGCAGTATTTT
-,TRBV6-5,TRBJ2-5,-,15,CASRPIDWFQETQYF,TGTGCCAGCAGGCCCATTGACTGGTTCCAAGAGACCCAGTACTTC
-,TRBV6-6,TRBJ2-1,TRBD2,14,CASRRLAGDSEQFF,TGTGCCAGCAGGAGACTAGCGGGAGATAGTGAGCAGTTCTTC
-,TRBV27,TRBJ1-1,TRBD1,14,CASSSGQGPTEAFF,TGTGCCAGCAGTTCCGGACAGGGACCCACTGAAGCTTTCTTT
-,TRBV12-3/TRBV12-4,TRBJ2-5,-,14,CANTPLWSPETQYF,TGTGCCAACACCCCTTTATGGTCCCCAGAGACCCAGTACTTC
-,TRBV5-1,TRBJ2-7,TRBD1,14,CASSYGQGYYEQYF,TGCGCCAGCAGCTATGGACAGGGGTACTACGAGCAGTACTTC
-,TRBV10-2,TRBJ2-3,-,16,CASSEVVAPVPDTQYF,TGCGCCAGCAGTGAAGTCGTTGCCCCTGTCCCAGATACGCAGTATTTT
-,TRBV20-1,TRBJ2-7,-,12,CSAPPGEYEQYF,TGCAGTGCACCTCCAGGGGAGTACGAGCAGTACTTC
-,TRBV5-1,TRBJ2-7,TRBD1,13,CASSYGQGREQYF,TGCGCCAGCAGCTACGGACAGGGACGCGAGCAGTACTTC
-,TRBV28,TRBJ2-5,-,14,CASSFPVAWETQYF,TGTGCCAGCAGTTTTCCGGTAGCGTGGGAGACCCAGTACTTC
few,TRBV25-1,TRBJ2-4,TRBD1,18,CASSGGTGGPLAKNIQYF,TGTGCCAGCAGTGGTGGGACAGGGGGACCCTTAGCCAAAAACATTCAGTACTTC
few,TRBV4-2,TRBJ2-7,-,15,CASSQDQDSYNEQYF,TGTGCCAGCAGCCAAGATCAAGACAGCTACAACGAGCAGTACTTC
-,TRBV28,TRBJ2-5,-,16,CASSLTRDSYQETQYF,TGTGCCAGCAGTTTAACGCGGGACAGTTACCAAGAGACCCAGTACTTC
few,TRBV4-2,TRBJ2-1,TRBD1,15,CASSHTTGAYNEQFF,TGTGCCAGCAGCCACACGACAGGGGCCTACAATGAGCAGTTCTTC
few,TRBV28,TRBJ2-7,TRBD2,14,CASRPTSGVYEQYF,TGTGCCAGCAGGCCGACTAGCGGGGTCTACGAGCAGTACTTC
once,TRBV20-1,TRBJ2-3,-,16,CSAREIRQTLTDTQYF,TGCAGTGCTAGAGAAATTAGGCAGACCCTGACAGATACGCAGTATTTT
few,TRBV7-2,TRBJ1-5,-,16,CASSLGIGRHNQPQHF,TGTGCCAGCAGCTTAGGTATAGGTAGACACAATCAGCCCCAGCATTTT
-,TRBV20-1,TRBJ2-5,TRBD2,18,CSARVYGTSGRERETQYF,TGCAGTGCCCGGGTCTACGGGACTAGCGGGAGGGAACGAGAGACCCAGTACTTC
-,TRBV28,TRBJ2-7,-,12,CASSFMGLEQYF,TGTGCCAGCAGTTTTATGGGGTTAGAGCAGTACTTC
few,TRBV3-1,TRBJ2-7,-,13,CASSRLTGSEQYF,TGTGCCAGCAGCCGCCTGACGGGGAGCGAGCAGTACTTC
few,TRBV6-2/TRBV6-3,TRBJ1-5,-,16,CASSYGLGGGNQPQHF,TGTGCCAGCAGTTACGGTCTGGGGGGCGGCAATCAGCCCCAGCATTTT
few,TRBV13,TRBJ2-4,-,16,CASSSTPGSGSGIQYF,TGTGCCAGCAGCTCCACTCCCGGGAGCGGATCGGGGATTCAGTACTTC
-,TRBV12-5,TRBJ2-1,TRBD2,14,CASTGGPSYNEQFF,TGTGCTAGCACGGGAGGGCCTTCCTACAATGAGCAGTTCTTC
many,TRBV9,TRBJ1-2,TRBD1,16,CASSVGGTGLNYGYTF,TGTGCCAGCAGCGTAGGCGGGACAGGGCTCAACTATGGCTACACCTTC
once,TRBV20-1,TRBJ2-7,-,15,CSAEGPVAADYEQYF,TGCAGTGCTGAAGGCCCCGTAGCGGCCGACTACGAGCAGTACTTC
-,TRBV5-1,TRBJ1-2,-,14,CASSTRDANYGYTF,TGCGCCAGCAGCACCCGGGACGCAAACTATGGCTACACCTTC
-,TRBV7-9,TRBJ2-1,TRBD1,14,CASSPYRDSNEQFF,TGTGCCAGCAGCCCGTACCGGGACAGCAATGAGCAGTTCTTC
-,TRBV29-1,TRBJ2-1,-,12,CSVRGPINEQFF,TGCAGCGTCCGGGGCCCGATCAATGAGCAGTTCTTC
-,TRBV20-1,TRBJ1-5,-,14,CSAGNSRNNQPQHF,TGCAGTGCTGGAAACAGTAGAAACAATCAGCCCCAGCATTTT
-,TRBV25-1,TRBJ1-1,-,14,CVSSEPGSNTEAFF,TGTGTCAGCAGTGAACCAGGATCGAACACTGAAGCTTTCTTT
-,TRBV7-9,TRBJ2-5,-,15,CASSFPLAGAETQYF,TGTGCCAGCAGCTTCCCGCTGGCAGGGGCAGAGACCCAGTACTTC
-,TRBV29-1,TRBJ2-5,-,10,CSADRETQYF,TGCAGCGCCGACCGGGAGACCCAGTACTTC
-,TRBV20-1,TRBJ2-1,TRBD2,16,CSARDELRGRGDEQFF,TGCAGTGCTAGAGATGAGTTGCGCGGGAGGGGCGATGAGCAGTTCTTC
-,TRBV12-3/TRBV12-4,TRBJ1-6,-,15,CASSLEGTANSPPHF,TGTGCCAGCAGTTTAGAGGGGACGGCGAATTCACCCCCCCACTTT
-,TRBV20-1,TRBJ2-3,-,15,CSARATGWRQVTQYF,TGCAGTGCTAGAGCCACAGGGTGGCGTCAGGTTACGCAGTATTTT
-,TRBV29-1,TRBJ2-4,-,15,CSVASSGGSAGEQYF,TGCAGCGTTGCGTCATCAGGAGGGAGTGCTGGTGAGCAGTACTTC
-,TRBV27,TRBJ2-7,-,16,CASSYRGPLLSYEQYF,TGTGCCAGCAGTTATCGAGGACCACTCCTAAGTTACGAGCAGTACTTC
-,TRBV10-1,TRBJ2-3,TRBD2,18,CASSESPAGARLADTQYF,TGCGCCAGCAGTGAATCCCCAGCGGGAGCACGTTTGGCAGATACGCAGTATTTT